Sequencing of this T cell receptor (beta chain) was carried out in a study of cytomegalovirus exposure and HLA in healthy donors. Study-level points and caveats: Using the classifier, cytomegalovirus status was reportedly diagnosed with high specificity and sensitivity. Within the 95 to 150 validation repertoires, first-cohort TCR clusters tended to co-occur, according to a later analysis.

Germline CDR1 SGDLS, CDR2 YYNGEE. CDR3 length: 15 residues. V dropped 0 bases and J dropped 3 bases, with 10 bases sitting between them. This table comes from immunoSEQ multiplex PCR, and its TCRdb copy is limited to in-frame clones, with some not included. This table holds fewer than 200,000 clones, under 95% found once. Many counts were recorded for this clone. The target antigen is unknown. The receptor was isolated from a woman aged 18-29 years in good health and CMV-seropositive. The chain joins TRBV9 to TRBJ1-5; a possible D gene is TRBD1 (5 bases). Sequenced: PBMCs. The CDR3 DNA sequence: TGTGCCAGCAGCGTAGGCGGGACGGCCAATCAGCCCCAGCATTTT. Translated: CASSVGGTANQPQHF.